This entry features one T cell receptor (beta chain) sequence. Its matching antigen is unknown. V gave up 5 bases and J gave up 2 bases; unmatched junction bases: 3. Germline V gene data show CDR1 as SGHAT and CDR2 as FQNNGV. The CDR3 totals 15 residues. Treatment described: roughly 20 received Ad26.COV2.S at low or high dose, single or two shots; roughly 5 received placebo; per-sample allocation not given. All samples were drawn on day 63, counting from the first vaccine or placebo injection. The repertoire was sequenced with immunoSEQ multiplex PCR; TCRdb's copy has only in-frame clones and lacks some. The sample yields fewer than 800,000 clones, 80% to 90% seen once. The sample belongs to a study of Ad26.COV2.S vaccination and SARS-CoV-2 variants. The wider study: COV1001, an Ad26.COV2.S trial, supplied this vaccine-arm donor. General study points: TCR breadth and depth estimates may have understated total T cell responses.

V is TRBV11-2 and J is TRBJ2-7; 13 nucleotides agree with TRBD2. The origin of this receptor is a person between 18 and 60 years old who received the Ad26.COV2.S COVID-19 vaccine or a placebo. The sequencing used peripheral blood, collected in a trial of Ad26.COV2.S vaccine versus placebo. CDR3 in DNA: TGTGCCAGCAGCGCCACTAGCGGGAGGGCCTACGAGCAGTACTTC. The encoded protein is CASSATSGRAYEQYF.